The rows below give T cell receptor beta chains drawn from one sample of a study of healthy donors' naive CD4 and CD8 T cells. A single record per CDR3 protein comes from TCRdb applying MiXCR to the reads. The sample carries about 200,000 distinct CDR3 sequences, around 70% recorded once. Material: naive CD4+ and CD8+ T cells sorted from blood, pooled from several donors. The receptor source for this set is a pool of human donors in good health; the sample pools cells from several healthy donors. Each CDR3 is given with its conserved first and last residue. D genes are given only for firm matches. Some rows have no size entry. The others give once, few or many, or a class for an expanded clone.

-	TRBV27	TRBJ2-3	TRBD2	CASSPWTSGGVDTQYF	TGTGCCAGCAGTCCATGGACTAGCGGGGGAGTAGATACGCAGTATTTT
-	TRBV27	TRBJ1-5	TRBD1	CASSLRTGGEPNNQPQHF	TGTGCCAGCAGTTTAAGGACAGGGGGCGAACCCAACAATCAGCCCCAGCATTTT
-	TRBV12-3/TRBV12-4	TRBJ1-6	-	CASSLRGYNSPLHF	TGTGCCAGCAGTTTACGGGGCTATAATTCACCCCTCCACTTT
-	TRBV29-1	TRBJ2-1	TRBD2	CSVALAGGLNEQFF	TGCAGCGTCGCACTAGCGGGAGGGTTAAATGAGCAGTTCTTC
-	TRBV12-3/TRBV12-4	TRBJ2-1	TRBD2	CASSGLAGVDEQFF	TGTGCCAGCAGTGGACTAGCGGGGGTGGATGAGCAGTTCTTC
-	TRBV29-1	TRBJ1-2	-	CSVEGRRDKRDYGYTF	TGCAGCGTTGAAGGTCGTCGGGACAAGCGGGACTATGGCTACACCTTC
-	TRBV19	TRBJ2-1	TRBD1	CASSVGQRLYNEQFF	TGTGCCAGTAGCGTGGGACAGCGGCTCTACAATGAGCAGTTCTTC
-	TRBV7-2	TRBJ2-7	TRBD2	CASSLVPSGDSYEQYF	TGTGCCAGCAGCTTAGTTCCTAGCGGGGACTCCTACGAGCAGTACTTC
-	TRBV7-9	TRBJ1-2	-	CASSSRLTGRNYGYTF	TGTGCCAGCAGCTCCCGCTTGACAGGACGTAACTATGGCTACACCTTC
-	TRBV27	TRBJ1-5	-	CASSSTGRGPPKPQHF	TGTGCCAGCAGCTCCACGGGGCGCGGACCTCCAAAGCCCCAGCATTTT
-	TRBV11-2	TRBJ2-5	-	CASSWTQETQYF	TGTGCCAGCAGCTGGACCCAAGAGACCCAGTACTTC
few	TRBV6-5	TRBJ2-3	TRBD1	CASSYSIQGGGNTQYF	TGTGCCAGCAGTTACTCGATTCAAGGGGGCGGAAATACGCAGTATTTT
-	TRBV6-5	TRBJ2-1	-	CASSYYGTGSDEQFF	TGTGCCAGCAGTTACTACGGGACGGGTAGCGATGAGCAGTTCTTC
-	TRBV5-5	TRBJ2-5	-	CASSFRGRGQETQYF	TGTGCCAGCAGCTTCCGGGGCCGTGGGCAAGAGACCCAGTACTTC
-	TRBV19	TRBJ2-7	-	CASSMGAREQYF	TGTGCCAGTAGTATGGGGGCGAGGGAGCAGTACTTC
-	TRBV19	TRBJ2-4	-	CASSIPPNPGPYGNIQYF	TGTGCCAGTAGTATCCCCCCTAATCCGGGGCCCTACGGAAACATTCAGTACTTC
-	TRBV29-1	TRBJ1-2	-	CSVEKNYGYTF	TGCAGCGTCGAGAAAAACTATGGCTACACCTTC
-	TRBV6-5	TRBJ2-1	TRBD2	CASSVGLADNEQFF	TGTGCCAGCAGTGTGGGACTAGCGGACAATGAGCAGTTCTTC
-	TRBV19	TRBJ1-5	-	CASSPLLGFDQPQHF	TGTGCCAGTAGCCCTCTATTGGGCTTCGATCAGCCCCAGCATTTT
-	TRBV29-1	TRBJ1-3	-	CSVGVGWSGNTIYF	TGCAGCGTTGGCGTAGGGTGGAGTGGAAACACCATATATTTT
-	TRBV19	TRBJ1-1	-	CASREGPNTEAFF	TGTGCCAGTAGAGAGGGACCGAACACTGAAGCTTTCTTT
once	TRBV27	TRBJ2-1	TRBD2	CASSSSGREQFF	TGTGCCAGCAGTTCAAGCGGGAGAGAGCAGTTCTTC
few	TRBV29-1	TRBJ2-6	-	CSVAGLMANVLTF	TGCAGCGTTGCGGGACTCATGGCCAACGTCCTGACTTTC
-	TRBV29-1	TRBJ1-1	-	CSVERRSRNTEAFF	TGCAGCGTCGAAAGGAGGTCCAGGAACACTGAAGCTTTCTTT
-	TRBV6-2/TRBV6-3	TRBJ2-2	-	CASSYSRRTNTGELFF	TGTGCCAGCAGTTACTCCCGCAGGACGAACACCGGGGAGCTGTTTTTT
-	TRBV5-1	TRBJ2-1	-	CASSIQAPRAVPGEEQFF	TGCGCCAGCAGCATTCAGGCCCCGCGGGCAGTACCTGGGGAAGAGCAGTTCTTC
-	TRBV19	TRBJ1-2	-	CASNQRGGQGYTF	TGTGCCAGTAACCAACGCGGGGGGCAAGGCTACACCTTC
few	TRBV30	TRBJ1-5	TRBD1	CACQGTVGNQPQHF	TGTGCCTGCCAGGGGACAGTCGGGAATCAGCCCCAGCATTTT
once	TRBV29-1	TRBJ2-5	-	CSVAGQYQETQYF	TGCAGCGTCGCTGGACAGTACCAAGAGACCCAGTACTTC
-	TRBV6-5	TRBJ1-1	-	CASRANTEAFF	TGTGCCAGCAGGGCGAACACTGAAGCTTTCTTT
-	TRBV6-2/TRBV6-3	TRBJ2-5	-	CASSPLDSIQETQYF	TGTGCCAGCAGCCCTCTCGACAGTATACAAGAGACCCAGTACTTC
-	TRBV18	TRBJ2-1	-	CASSSDDNEQFF	TGTGCCAGCTCATCGGATGACAATGAGCAGTTCTTC
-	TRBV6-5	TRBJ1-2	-	CASSYSSGAGTWSGYTF	TGTGCCAGCAGTTACTCAAGCGGGGCGGGGACCTGGTCCGGCTACACCTTC
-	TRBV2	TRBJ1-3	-	CASSKPGDSGNTIYF	TGTGCCAGCAGCAAACCCGGCGATTCTGGAAACACCATATATTTT
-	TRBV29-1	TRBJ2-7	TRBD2	CSVGGLAGGGYEQYF	TGCAGCGTTGGGGGACTAGCGGGAGGGGGCTACGAGCAGTACTTC
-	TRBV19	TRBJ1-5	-	CASIIRGVGQPQHF	TGTGCCAGCATCATTCGTGGGGTTGGGCAGCCCCAGCATTTT
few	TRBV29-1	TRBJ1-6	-	CSVATVGGTLHF	TGCAGCGTTGCCACAGTGGGAGGGACCCTCCACTTT
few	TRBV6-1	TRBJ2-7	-	CASSGQGYEQYF	TGTGCCAGCAGTGGTCAGGGCTACGAGCAGTACTTC
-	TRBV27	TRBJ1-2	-	CASSTQDSLSNYGYTF	TGTGCCAGCAGTACCCAGGACAGCCTCTCTAACTATGGCTACACCTTC
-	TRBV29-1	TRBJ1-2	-	CSVDRPLNHYGYTF	TGCAGCGTTGATAGACCCCTGAATCACTATGGCTACACCTTC
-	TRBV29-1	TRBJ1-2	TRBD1	CSVLTGRLVTF	TGCAGCGTTCTGACAGGGCGACTGGTGACCTTC
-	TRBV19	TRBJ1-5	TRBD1	CASSSGGTAGRDQPQHF	TGTGCCAGTAGTAGCGGAGGGACAGCGGGGCGGGATCAGCCCCAGCATTTT
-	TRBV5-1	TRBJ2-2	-	CASSLDRSNTGELFF	TGCGCCAGCAGCTTGGACAGATCGAACACCGGGGAGCTGTTTTTT
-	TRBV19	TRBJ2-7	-	CASTATRGYEQYF	TGTGCCAGTACCGCTACTAGAGGGTACGAGCAGTACTTC
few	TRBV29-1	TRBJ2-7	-	CSVEDQPYQQYF	TGCAGCGTTGAAGATCAGCCCTACCAGCAGTACTTC
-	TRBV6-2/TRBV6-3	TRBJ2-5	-	CASSQNQETQYF	TGTGCCAGCAGCCAGAACCAAGAGACCCAGTACTTC
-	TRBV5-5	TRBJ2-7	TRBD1	CASSGGTGRHEQYF	TGTGCCAGCAGCGGCGGGACAGGGAGACACGAGCAGTACTTC
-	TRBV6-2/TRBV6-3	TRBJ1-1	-	CASSPNAANTEAFF	TGTGCCAGCAGCCCAAACGCAGCGAACACTGAAGCTTTCTTT
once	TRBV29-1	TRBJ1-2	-	CSVDSGANYGYTF	TGCAGCGTTGACAGCGGAGCTAACTATGGCTACACCTTC
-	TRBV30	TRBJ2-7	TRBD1	CAWTRTGDGYEQYF	TGTGCCTGGACCCGGACAGGGGATGGCTACGAGCAGTACTTC
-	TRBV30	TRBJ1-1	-	CAWSVGGNTEAFF	TGTGCCTGGAGTGTAGGAGGAAACACTGAAGCTTTCTTT
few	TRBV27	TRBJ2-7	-	CASMARAGSYEQYF	TGTGCCAGCATGGCACGGGCAGGGAGCTACGAGCAGTACTTC
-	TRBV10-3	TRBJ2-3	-	CAISERRLPRGADTQYF	TGTGCCATCAGTGAGAGAAGACTACCAAGGGGCGCAGATACGCAGTATTTT